Presented here are 9 T cell receptor beta chains from one specimen sequenced in a study of CD8 T cells in Susac syndrome. The authors reverse transcribed roughly 0.5 to 1 ug RNA with random hexamers. MiXCR was run by TCRdb on the immunoSEQ multiplex PCR reads, yielding one entry per CDR3 protein. The table has roughly 150,000 distinct CDR3 sequences, 94% seen once. Sequenced sample: CD4+ T cells from PBMCs. The origin of the receptors is a human donor with multiple sclerosis.

The genes are TRBV6-6 and TRBJ2-7; D not resolved. CDR3 length: 14 residues. Deletions cut 2 bases from V and 0 bases from J, with 8 bases between. Germline CDR1 is MNHNY and CDR2 is SVGAGI (reference sequence). This CDR3 reads CASSYSASSYEQYF. The CDR3 DNA sequence: TGTGCCAGCAGTTACAGCGCGAGCTCCTACGAGCAGTACTTC.

CDR3 sequence reads: CASSQVPSVGTGTSPLHF. The DNA for the CDR3 is TGCGCCAGCAGCCAAGTGCCGAGCGTGGGGACAGGGACTTCACCCCTCCACTTT. V is TRBV4-3 and J is TRBJ1-6; 9 bases are a match to TRBD1. Germline trimming cut 1 base from V and 9 bases from J; bases unmatched to any gene: 13. CDR1 LGHNA and CDR2 YSLEER come from the germline V gene. This CDR3 is 18 amino acids long.

The chain uses TRBV20-1 and TRBJ2-5; D is ambiguous. The CDR3 extends over 14 amino acids. Germline CDR1 DFQATT, CDR2 SNEGSKA (reference sequence). V gave up 5 bases and J gave up 0 bases, with 13 bases separating them. The CDR3 DNA is TGCAGTGCTCGTAGGCGGCCGTACCAAGAGACCCAGTACTTC. This translates into CSARRRPYQETQYF.

This chain uses TRBV10-3 with TRBJ2-5; the D call may be TRBD1 or TRBD2 (5 bases each). CDR1 ENHRY and CDR2 SYGVKD come from the germline V gene. The length of the CDR3 is 14 residues. V was pared by 4 bases and J by 4 bases, with 13 bases between. The CDR3 loop reads CAISAEGLGETQYF. DNA of the CDR3: TGTGCCATCAGTGCTGAGGGGTTGGGAGAGACCCAGTACTTC.

Here the CDR3 reads CASIAGPQVYEQYF. CDR3 sequence (DNA): TGTGCCAGCATCGCCGGGCCACAGGTCTACGAGCAGTACTTC. The V and J genes are TRBV6-5 and TRBJ2-7, with a tentative D call TRBD1 (5 bases). CDR1 is MNHEY and CDR2 is SVGAGI in the germline V gene. V was clipped by 7 bases and J by 3 bases, with 16 bases between them. The CDR3 has 14 residues.

The J gene is TRBJ2-2, the V gene TRBV14; D may correspond to TRBD1 or TRBD2 (5 bases each). The germline V gene has CDR1 SGHDN and CDR2 FVKESK. V dropped 2 bases and J dropped 4 bases, with 11 bases sitting between them. The CDR3 sequence is 15 residues long. The CDR3 DNA is TGTGCCAGCAGCCAATGGGACGGTCCCACCGGGGAGCTGTTTTTT. Translated, it gives CASSQWDGPTGELFF. The full variable domain, with the rest looked up from reference TRBV14 and TRBJ2-2, is EAGVTQFPSHSVIEKGQTVTLRCDPISGHDNLYWYRRVMGKEIKFLLHFVKESKQDESGMPNNRFLAERTGGTYSTLKVQPAELEDSGVYFCASSQWDGPTGELFFGEGSRLTVL.

The rearrangement links TRBV7-2 to TRBJ2-5, with 8 bases that match TRBD1. The germline gives CDR1 SGHTA, CDR2 FQGNSA. This CDR3 has 14 residues. After removal of 6 bases from V and 2 bases from J, the junction contained 5 bases not matched to a gene. The CDR3 sequence is CASSQDRVQETQYF. CDR3 DNA: TGTGCCAGCAGTCAGGACAGGGTTCAAGAGACCCAGTACTTC.

The chain has TRBV3-1 and TRBJ1-5; D remains unclear. V was shortened by 0 bases and J by 7 bases, with 7 bases between the two germline ends. Germline V gene data show CDR1 as LGHDT and CDR2 as YNNKEL (reference sequence). This CDR3 comprises 13 residues. DNA of the CDR3: TGTGCCAGCAGCCAAGATATCTTCCAGCCCCAGCATTTT. Translation gives CASSQDIFQPQHF.

V usage is TRBV7-9 and J usage is TRBJ2-7, with D maybe TRBD2 (7 bases). The CDR3 runs 14 residues. Germline CDR1 reads SEHNR; CDR2 reads FQNEAQ (reference sequence). The ends were cut back, 3 bases at V and 5 bases at J, with 14 bases in the middle. Here the CDR3 reads CASSFGGAVDEQYF. In DNA form, the CDR3 reads TGTGCCAGCAGCTTTGGGGGGGCGGTCGACGAGCAGTACTTC.